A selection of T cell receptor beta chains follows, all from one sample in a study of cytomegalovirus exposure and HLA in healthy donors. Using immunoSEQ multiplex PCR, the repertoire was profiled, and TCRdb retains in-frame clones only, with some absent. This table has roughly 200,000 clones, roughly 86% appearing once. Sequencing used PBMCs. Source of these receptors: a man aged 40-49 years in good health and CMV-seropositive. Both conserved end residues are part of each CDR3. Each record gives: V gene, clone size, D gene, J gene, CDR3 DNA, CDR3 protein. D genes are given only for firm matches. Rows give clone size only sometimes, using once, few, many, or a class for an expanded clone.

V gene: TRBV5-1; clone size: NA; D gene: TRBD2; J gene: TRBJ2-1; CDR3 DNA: TGCGCCAGCAGCTTGGGACTAGCGGAAACCTACAATGAGCAGTTCTTC; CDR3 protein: CASSLGLAETYNEQFF
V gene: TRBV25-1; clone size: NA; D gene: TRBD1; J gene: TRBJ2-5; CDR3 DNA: TGTGCCAGCAGCATGGGACAGCCCCAAGAGACCCAGTACTTC; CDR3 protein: CASSMGQPQETQYF
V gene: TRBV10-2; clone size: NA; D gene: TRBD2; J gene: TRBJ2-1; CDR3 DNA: TGCGCCAGCAGTCGACGGACTAGCGGGGTCCTAAATGAGCAGTTCTTC; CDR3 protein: CASSRRTSGVLNEQFF
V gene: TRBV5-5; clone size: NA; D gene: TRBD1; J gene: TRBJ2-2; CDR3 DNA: TGTGCCAGCACGACAGGGCAGGGGATGAACACCGGGGAGCTGTTTTTT; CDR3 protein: CASTTGQGMNTGELFF
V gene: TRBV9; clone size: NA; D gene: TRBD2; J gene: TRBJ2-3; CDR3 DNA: TGTGCCAGCAGCTGGGGACTAGCGGAGGAGACAGATACGCAGTATTTT; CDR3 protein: CASSWGLAEETDTQYF
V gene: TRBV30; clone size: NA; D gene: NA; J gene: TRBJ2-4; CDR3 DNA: TGTGCCTGGAGTGTATCGGGGGACATTCAGTACTTC; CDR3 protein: CAWSVSGDIQYF
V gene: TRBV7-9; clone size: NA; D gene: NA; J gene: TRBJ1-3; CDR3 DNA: TGTGCCAGCAGCGACGGGACACCAGGAAACACCATATATTTT; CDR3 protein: CASSDGTPGNTIYF
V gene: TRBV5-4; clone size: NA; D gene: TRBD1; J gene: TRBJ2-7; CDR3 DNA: TGTGCCAGCAGCTTGGCAACAGGGGGCACACGCGAGCAGTACTTC; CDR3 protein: CASSLATGGTREQYF
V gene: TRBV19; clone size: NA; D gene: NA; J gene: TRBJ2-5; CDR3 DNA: TGTGCCAGTAGCGGGACAAGCCAAGAGACCCAGTACTTC; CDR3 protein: CASSGTSQETQYF
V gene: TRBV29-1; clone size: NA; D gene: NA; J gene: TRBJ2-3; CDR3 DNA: TGCAGCGTTCCAACTAGCACAGATACGCAGTATTTT; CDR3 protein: CSVPTSTDTQYF
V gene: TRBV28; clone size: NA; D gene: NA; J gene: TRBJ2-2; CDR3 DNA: TGTGCCAGCAGTACAGCGCCCCGGGAAACCGGGGAGCTGTTTTTT; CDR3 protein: CASSTAPRETGELFF
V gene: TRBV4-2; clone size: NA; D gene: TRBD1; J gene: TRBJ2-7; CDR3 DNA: TGTGCCAGCAGCCAAGATTGGAAGGACAGGCCGTCCTACGAGCAGTACTTC; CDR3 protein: CASSQDWKDRPSYEQYF
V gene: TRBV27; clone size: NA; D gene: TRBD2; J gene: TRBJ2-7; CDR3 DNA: TGTGCCAGCAGTTTACAGACTAGCGGATACGAGCAGTACTTC; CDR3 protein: CASSLQTSGYEQYF
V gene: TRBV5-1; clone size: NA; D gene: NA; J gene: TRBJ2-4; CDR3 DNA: TGCGCCAGCAGCCCGGACGGGAGAAACATTCAGTACTTC; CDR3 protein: CASSPDGRNIQYF
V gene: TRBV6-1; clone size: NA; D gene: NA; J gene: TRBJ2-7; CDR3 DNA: TGTGCCATCAGTGAGGCCAGACTTCCTACGCAGCAGTACTTC; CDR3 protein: CAISEARLPTQQYF
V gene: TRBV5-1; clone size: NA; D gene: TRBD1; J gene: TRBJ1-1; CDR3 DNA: TGCGCCAGCAGCTCGACAGGGGTTACTGAAGCTTTCTTT; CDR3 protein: CASSSTGVTEAFF
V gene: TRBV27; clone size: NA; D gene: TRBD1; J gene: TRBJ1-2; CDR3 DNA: TGTGCCAGCAGTCGCCCCGGACAGGGGATCTATGGCTACACCTTC; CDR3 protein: CASSRPGQGIYGYTF
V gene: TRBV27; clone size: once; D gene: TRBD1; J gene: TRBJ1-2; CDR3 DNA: TGTGCCAGCAGTTTAAAGGCAGGGGGCTATGGCTACACCTTC; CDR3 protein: CASSLKAGGYGYTF
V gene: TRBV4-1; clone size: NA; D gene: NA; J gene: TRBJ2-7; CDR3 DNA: TGCGCCAGCAGCCAATATTTGTCGGGGACCTACGAGCAGTACTTC; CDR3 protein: CASSQYLSGTYEQYF
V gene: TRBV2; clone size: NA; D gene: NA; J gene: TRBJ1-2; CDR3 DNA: TGTGCCAGCAGTGAGAGTGGGCTTAACTATGGCTACACCTTC; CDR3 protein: CASSESGLNYGYTF
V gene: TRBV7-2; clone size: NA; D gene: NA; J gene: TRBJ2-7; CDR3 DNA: TGTGCCAGCAGCTTAGCGCGGCCCCCCTACGAGCAGTACTTC; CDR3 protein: CASSLARPPYEQYF
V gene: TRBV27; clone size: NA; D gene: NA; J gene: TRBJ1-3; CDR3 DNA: TGTGCCAGCAGTTTAAATGGCGCAGGGCTGACTGGAAACACCATATATTTT; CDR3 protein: CASSLNGAGLTGNTIYF
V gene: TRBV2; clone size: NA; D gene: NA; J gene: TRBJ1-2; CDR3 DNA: TGTGCCAGCAGGGGGCTCTATGGCTACACCTTC; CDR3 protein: CASRGLYGYTF
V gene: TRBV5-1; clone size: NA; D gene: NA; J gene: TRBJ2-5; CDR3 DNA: TGCGCCAGCACCCGAGGACAGTTCCAAGAGACCCAGTACTTC; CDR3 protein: CASTRGQFQETQYF
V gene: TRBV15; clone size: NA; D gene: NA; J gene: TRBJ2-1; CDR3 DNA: TGTGCCACCAGCTCCAACTTGAACAATGAGCAGTTCTTC; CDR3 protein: CATSSNLNNEQFF
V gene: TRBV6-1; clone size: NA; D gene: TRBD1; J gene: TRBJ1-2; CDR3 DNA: TGTGCCAGCAGTGAAGCGGGAGATCCGACAGGGGCCTATGGCTACACCTTC; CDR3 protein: CASSEAGDPTGAYGYTF
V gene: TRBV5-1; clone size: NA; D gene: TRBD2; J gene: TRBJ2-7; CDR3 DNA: TGCGCCAGCAGCTTGGGAACAAAGCGGGGATCCTACGAGCAGTACTTC; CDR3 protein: CASSLGTKRGSYEQYF
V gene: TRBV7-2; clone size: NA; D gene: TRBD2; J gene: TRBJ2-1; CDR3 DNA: TGTGCCAGCAGTCTAGCGGGAGAGGCCTACAATGAGCAGTTCTTC; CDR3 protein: CASSLAGEAYNEQFF
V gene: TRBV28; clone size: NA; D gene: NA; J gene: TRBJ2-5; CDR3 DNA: TGTGCCAGCAGTCCTTCGTCCCGGGAGACCCAGTACTTC; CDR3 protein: CASSPSSRETQYF
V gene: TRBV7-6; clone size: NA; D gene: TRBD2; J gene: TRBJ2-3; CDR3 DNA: TGTGCCAGCAGCTTAGCGCCGGCTAGCGGAGACACAGATACGCAGTATTTT; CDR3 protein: CASSLAPASGDTDTQYF
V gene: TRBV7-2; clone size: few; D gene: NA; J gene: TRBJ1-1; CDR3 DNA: TGTGCCAGCAGCTTAATAGGGCGGGGGGTGGAAACTGAAGCTTTCTTT; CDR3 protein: CASSLIGRGVETEAFF
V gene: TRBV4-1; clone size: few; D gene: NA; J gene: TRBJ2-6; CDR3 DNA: TGCGCCAGCAGCCAAGATAGAAATCCTGGGGCCAACGTCCTGACTTTC; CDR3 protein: CASSQDRNPGANVLTF
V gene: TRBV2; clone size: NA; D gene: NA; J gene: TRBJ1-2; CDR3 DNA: TGTGCCAGCAGTGGACAGAGACCGAACTATGGCTACACCTTC; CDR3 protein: CASSGQRPNYGYTF
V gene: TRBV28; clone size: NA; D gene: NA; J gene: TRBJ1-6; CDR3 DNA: TGTGCCAGCAGTTTTCAGGGGAGCTCCTATAATTCACCCCTCCACTTT; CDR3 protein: CASSFQGSSYNSPLHF
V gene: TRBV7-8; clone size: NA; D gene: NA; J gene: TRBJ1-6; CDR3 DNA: TGTGCCAGCCGGCAGGAGGGTTTTCACCCCCTCCACTTT; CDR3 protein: CASRQEGFHPLHF
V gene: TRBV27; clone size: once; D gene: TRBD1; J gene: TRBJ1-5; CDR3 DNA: TGTGCCAGCAGTTTATGGGGGACAGGGGATAGCAATCAGCCCCAGCATTTT; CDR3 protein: CASSLWGTGDSNQPQHF
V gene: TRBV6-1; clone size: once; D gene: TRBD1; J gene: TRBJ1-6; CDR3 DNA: TGTGCCAGCAGGGGACAGGGCTATAATTCACCCCTCCACTTT; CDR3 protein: CASRGQGYNSPLHF
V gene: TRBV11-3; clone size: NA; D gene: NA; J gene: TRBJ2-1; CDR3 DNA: TGTGCCAGCAGCTTAAGGGGTTCCTATGGGGATGAGCAGTTCTTC; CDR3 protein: CASSLRGSYGDEQFF
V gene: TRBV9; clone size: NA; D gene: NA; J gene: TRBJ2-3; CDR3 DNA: TGTGCCAGCACGGCACAGGGCGGGAGTTGGACAGATACGCAGTATTTT; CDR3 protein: CASTAQGGSWTDTQYF
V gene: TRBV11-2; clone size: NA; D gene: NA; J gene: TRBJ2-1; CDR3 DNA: TGTGCCAGCAGACCGAAGACAGGAAGCTCCTACAATGAGCAGTTCTTC; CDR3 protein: CASRPKTGSSYNEQFF